This T cell receptor (beta chain) was captured by sequencing in a study of T cell responses to AZD1222 COVID-19 vaccine listed by TCRdb under 2021. With regard to the full study: TCR sequencing was performed for more than 230 trial participants, of whom 200 to 220 were given two doses of AZD1222 and approximately 25 were given two doses of MenACWY control vaccine. Trial participants were enrolled into age subgroups of 18-55, 56-69 and 70-plus years, which contained 148, 28 and 57 TCR-sequenced participants, respectively. Results and caveats for the whole study, not just this receptor: Only a handful of AZD1222 recipients were SARS-CoV-2 seropositive at baseline, limiting conclusions about previously exposed vaccinees. After two AZD1222 doses, spike-specific TCR breadth and depth were significantly higher than at day 0 and than in MenACWY recipients. Nearly half of unique spike-specific TCRs reportedly recognized epitopes outside regions mutated in the B.1.351 and B.1.1.7 variants. Participants were mostly white British, with more females than males. The authors suggested clonal diversity may have been underestimated. In the small 56-69-year group, the increase in depth fell short of significance, most likely because of low power. Because no samples from the day 14 peak response were available, repertoires could be characterized only after the peak T cell response. The whole spike protein was spanned by vaccine-associated CD4 TCRs, and dominant responses were seen in regions 160-218 and 743-854.

This clone appeared once. The target of this receptor is not known. No base quality information exists; no much larger clone differs at one position. Measured from the cysteine to the phenylalanine, the CDR3 is 13 residues long. Just the 39-base CDR3 DNA is kept, in frame starting at base 1. Cut back by 6 bases and 8 bases, the V and J ends lie 14 bases apart. The CDR1 and CDR2 encoded by the germline V gene are MNHEY and SVGEGT. The CDR3 regions of human TCRbeta chains were analyzed by immunosequencing. Regarding the original processing steps: Repertoire TCRs were matched against a reference library of SARS-CoV-2-specific TCRs generated with the MIRA antigen-specificity platform. Breadth was defined as the fraction of unique TCRs that were SARS-CoV-2-associated, and depth was defined as the fraction of total T cells that were SARS-CoV-2-associated. Using the MIRA data, every spike-specific TCR was mapped to the spike region that the TCR reacted to and assigned to either a CD4 or a CD8 class. Log10-transformed breadth and depth values were compared by one-way ANOVA with Sidak's multiple comparisons tests. TCRdb stores this immuneACCESS table with in-frame sequences only. Part of the clones is absent; in the studies checked, under half of the shortfall reflects unresolved V genes, and no reason is known for the rest. The V and J calls and the clone size are those of that table, but D and trimming were determined from the DNA. In all, the sample holds around 130,000 clones, and 80% to 95% of those were seen once. The top ten hold 1.1% of the sample.

This specimen's time point label, interpreted: about 28 days (+/-7) after the second vaccine dose. Because spike-specific TCR depth and breadth did not differ between the two schedules, AZD1222 recipients who got a second dose at roughly 4 weeks were pooled with those who got a second dose at roughly 12 weeks. Samples from vaccinated people were obtained from the UK trials COV001 and COV002, which included a single-blind randomized controlled phase 2/3 trial of AZD1222 (ChAdOx1 nCoV-19) in healthy adults. For TCRbeta chain sequencing, PBMC samples were collected from trial participants at day 0 and at day 28 after the second dose.

The chain joins TRBV6-2 or TRBV6-3 to TRBJ2-1; the D gene is unclear. The source material was peripheral blood, sampled 28 days after the second AZD1222 dose. The origin of this receptor is an adult who received the AZD1222 COVID-19 vaccine. The CDR3 region reads CASSPSLVDEQFF. The DNA sequence reads TGTGCCAGCAGCCCCTCTCTAGTGGATGAGCAGTTCTTC.